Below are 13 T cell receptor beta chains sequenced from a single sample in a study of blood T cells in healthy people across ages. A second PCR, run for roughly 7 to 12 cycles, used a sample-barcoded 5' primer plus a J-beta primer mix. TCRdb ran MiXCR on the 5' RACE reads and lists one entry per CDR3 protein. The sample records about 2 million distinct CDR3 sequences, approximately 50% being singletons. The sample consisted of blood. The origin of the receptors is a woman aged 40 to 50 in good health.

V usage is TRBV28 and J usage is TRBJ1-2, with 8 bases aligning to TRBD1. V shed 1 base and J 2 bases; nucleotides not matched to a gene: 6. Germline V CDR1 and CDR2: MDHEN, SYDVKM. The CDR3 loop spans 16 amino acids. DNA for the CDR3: TGTGCCAGCAGTTTATTGGCAGGGGGCCAGAACTATGGCTACACCTTC. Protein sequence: CASSLLAGGQNYGYTF.

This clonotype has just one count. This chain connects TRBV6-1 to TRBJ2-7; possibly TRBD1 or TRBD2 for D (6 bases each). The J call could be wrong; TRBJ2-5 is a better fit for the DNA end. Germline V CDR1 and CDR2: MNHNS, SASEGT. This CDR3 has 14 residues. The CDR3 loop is CASSGARGARTQYF. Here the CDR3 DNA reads TGTGCCAGCAGTGGGGCTAGGGGGGCCCGGACCCAGTACTTC.

The CDR3 region is CSAEGQGRTGELFF. In DNA, the CDR3 is TGCAGTGCCGAGGGACAGGGACGCACCGGGGAGCTGTTTTTT. This chain links TRBV20-1 with TRBJ2-2; 9 nucleotides match TRBD1. Per germline, CDR1 DFQATT and CDR2 SNEGSKA (reference sequence). The CDR3 length is 14 residues. V shed 6 bases, J shed 4 bases, and the junction held 6 bases outside the gene matches.

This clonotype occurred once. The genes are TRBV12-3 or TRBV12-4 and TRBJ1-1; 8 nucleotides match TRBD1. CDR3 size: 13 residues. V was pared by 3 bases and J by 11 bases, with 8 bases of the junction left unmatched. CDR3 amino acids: CASSFVGRGRAFF. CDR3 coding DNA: TGTGCCAGCAGTTTCGTGGGCAGGGGGCGGGCTTTCTTT.

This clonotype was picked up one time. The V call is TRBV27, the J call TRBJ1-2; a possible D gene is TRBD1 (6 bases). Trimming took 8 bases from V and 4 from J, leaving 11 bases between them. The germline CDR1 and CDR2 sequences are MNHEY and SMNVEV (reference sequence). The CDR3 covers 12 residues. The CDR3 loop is CASHNRAYGYTF. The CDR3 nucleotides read TGTGCCAGCCACAACAGGGCCTATGGCTACACCTTC.

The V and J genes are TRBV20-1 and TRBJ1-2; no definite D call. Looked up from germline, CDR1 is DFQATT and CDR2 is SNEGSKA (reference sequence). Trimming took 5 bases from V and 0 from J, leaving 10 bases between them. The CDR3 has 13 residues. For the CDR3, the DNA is TGCAGTGCTCTAGTGACAACTAACTATGGCTACACCTTC. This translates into CSALVTTNYGYTF.

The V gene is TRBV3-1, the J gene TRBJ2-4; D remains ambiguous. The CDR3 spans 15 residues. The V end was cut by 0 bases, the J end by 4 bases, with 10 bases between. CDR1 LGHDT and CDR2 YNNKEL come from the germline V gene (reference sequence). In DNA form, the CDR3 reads TGTGCCAGCAGCCAAGAAGCTCAGCGTAAAAACATTCAGTACTTC. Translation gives CASSQEAQRKNIQYF.

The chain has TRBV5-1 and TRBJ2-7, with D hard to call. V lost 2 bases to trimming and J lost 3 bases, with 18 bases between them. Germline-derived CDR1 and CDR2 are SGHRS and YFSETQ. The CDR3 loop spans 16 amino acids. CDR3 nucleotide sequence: TGCGCCAGCAGCTTTCAGGACCCCGGGCCCCTCTACGAGCAGTACTTC. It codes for CASSFQDPGPLYEQYF.

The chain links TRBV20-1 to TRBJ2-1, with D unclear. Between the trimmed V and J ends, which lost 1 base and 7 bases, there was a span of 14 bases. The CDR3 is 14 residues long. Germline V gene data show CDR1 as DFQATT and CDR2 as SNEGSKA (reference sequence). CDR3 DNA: TGCAGTGCTAGAGGGGCCTTGGCTCCGAATGAGCAGTTCTTC. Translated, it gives CSARGALAPNEQFF.

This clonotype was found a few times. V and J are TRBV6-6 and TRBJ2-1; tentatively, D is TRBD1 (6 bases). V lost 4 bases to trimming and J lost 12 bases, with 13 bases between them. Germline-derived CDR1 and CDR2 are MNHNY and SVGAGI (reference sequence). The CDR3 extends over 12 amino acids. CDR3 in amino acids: CASSWPQTGQFF. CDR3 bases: TGTGCCAGCAGTTGGCCCCAGACAGGGCAGTTCTTC.

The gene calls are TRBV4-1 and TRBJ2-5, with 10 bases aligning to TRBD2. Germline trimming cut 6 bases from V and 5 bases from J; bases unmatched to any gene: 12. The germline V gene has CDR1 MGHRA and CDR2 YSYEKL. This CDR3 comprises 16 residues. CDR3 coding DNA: TGCGCCAGCAGGGCTAGCGGGAGTAAGACTAGGGAGACCCAGTACTTC. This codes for CASRASGSKTRETQYF.

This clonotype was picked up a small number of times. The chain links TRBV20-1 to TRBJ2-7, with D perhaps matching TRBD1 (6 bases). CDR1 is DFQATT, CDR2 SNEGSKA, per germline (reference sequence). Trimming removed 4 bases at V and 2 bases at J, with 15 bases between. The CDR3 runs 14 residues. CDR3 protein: CSAIPRDIPYEQYF. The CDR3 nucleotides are TGCAGTGCTATACCCCGGGACATCCCCTACGAGCAGTACTTC.

The CDR3 here is CASSLVSGESEQFF. As DNA, the CDR3 is TGTGCCAGCAGCTTAGTATCCGGGGAGAGTGAGCAGTTCTTC. The genes are TRBV7-2 and TRBJ2-1; a possible D gene is TRBD2 (5 bases). Germline loops: CDR1 SGHTA, CDR2 FQGNSA. This CDR3 spans 14 amino acids. V lost 1 base, J lost 9 bases, and 13 bases lay in between.